This TCR beta chain was captured by sequencing in a study of blood T cell repertoires in COVID-19. Study context: Sites across the United States, Italy and Spain contributed samples from acute and convalescent COVID-19. The analysed material was cDNA or gDNA that came from T cells, B-cell-depleted T cells, or PBMCs.

Source study methods: Estimates of nucleated cell counts were drawn from the amplification of reference gene primers. Libraries were prepared by immunoSEQ multiplex PCR; TCRdb keeps only in-frame clonotypes and omits some of them. Clonal size and the V and J genes are those of that table, whereas D and trimming came from the DNA. The sample holds 250,000 to 350,000 clones, about nine tenths seen once. This CDR3 contains 16 residues. The V gene lost 1 base and the J gene lost 0 bases, with 10 bases spanning the gap. Looked up from germline, CDR1 is KGHSH and CDR2 is LQKENI. The TCR comes from a man in his late teens or twenties with active or convalescent COVID-19. The material sequenced was peripheral blood. V usage is TRBV18 and J usage is TRBJ2-4, with D uncertain. The CDR3 spells CASSPLSGLAKNIQYF. The CDR3 DNA reads as TGTGCCAGCTCACCACTTTCTGGCCTAGCCAAAAACATTCAGTACTTC.